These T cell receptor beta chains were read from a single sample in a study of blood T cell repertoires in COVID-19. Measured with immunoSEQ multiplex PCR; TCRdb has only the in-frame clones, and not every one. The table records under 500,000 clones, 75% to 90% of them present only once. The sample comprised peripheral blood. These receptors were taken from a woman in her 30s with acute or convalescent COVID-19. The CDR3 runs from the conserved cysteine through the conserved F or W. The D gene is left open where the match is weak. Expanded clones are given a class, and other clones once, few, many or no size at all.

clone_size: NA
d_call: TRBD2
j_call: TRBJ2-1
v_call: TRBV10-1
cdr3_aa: CASSTTSAVSYNEQFF
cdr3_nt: TGCGCCAGCAGCACCACTAGCGCCGTCTCCTACAATGAGCAGTTCTTC

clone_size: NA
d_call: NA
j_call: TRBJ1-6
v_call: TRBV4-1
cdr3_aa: CASRQDGASYNSPLHF
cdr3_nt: TGCGCCAGCAGACAGGACGGTGCTAGCTATAATTCACCCCTCCACTTT

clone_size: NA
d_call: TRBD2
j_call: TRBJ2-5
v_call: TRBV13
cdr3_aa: CASSLRGGARETQYF
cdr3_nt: TGTGCCAGCAGCTTGCGCGGGGGGGCCCGGGAGACCCAGTACTTC

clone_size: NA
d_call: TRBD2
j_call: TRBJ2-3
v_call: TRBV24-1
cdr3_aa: CATSDWLPSGGAGDTQYF
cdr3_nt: TGTGCCACCAGTGATTGGCTACCAAGCGGGGGGGCTGGAGATACGCAGTATTTT

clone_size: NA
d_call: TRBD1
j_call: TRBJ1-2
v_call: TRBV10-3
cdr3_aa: CAISGGQGSYGYTF
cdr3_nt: TGTGCCATCAGCGGGGGACAGGGGTCCTATGGCTACACCTTC

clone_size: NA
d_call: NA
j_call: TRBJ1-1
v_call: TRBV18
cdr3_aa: CASSSRLMDSKEDLPRGKNTEAFF
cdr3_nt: TGTGCCAGCTCATCCCGCCTCATGGACAGTAAAGAGGACTTACCTCGCGGAAAGAACACTGAAGCTTTCTTT

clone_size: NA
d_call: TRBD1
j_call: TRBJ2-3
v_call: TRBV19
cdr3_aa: CASSVGQEIDTQYF
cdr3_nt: TGTGCCAGTAGTGTCGGACAGGAAATAGATACGCAGTATTTT

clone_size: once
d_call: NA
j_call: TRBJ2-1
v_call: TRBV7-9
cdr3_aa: CASSLAGEENEQFF
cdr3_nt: TGTGCCAGCAGCTTGGCCGGGGAGGAGAATGAGCAGTTCTTC

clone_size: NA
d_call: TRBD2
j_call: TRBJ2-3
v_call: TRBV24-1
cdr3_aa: CATQLAGDGTDTQYF
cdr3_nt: TGTGCCACCCAACTAGCGGGGGACGGCACAGATACGCAGTATTTT

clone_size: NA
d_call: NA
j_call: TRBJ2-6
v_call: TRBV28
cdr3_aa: CASSFAVWTSTGANVLTF
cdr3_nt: TGTGCCAGCAGTTTTGCCGTGTGGACAAGTACTGGGGCCAACGTCCTGACTTTC

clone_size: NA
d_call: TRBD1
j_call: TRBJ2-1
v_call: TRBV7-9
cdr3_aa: CASSPPTGAYNEQFF
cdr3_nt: TGTGCCAGCAGCCCCCCGACAGGGGCATACAATGAGCAGTTCTTC

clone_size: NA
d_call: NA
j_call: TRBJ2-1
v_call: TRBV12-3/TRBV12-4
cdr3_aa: CASNGEADNEQFF
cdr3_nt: TGTGCCAGCAACGGAGAGGCGGACAATGAGCAGTTCTTC

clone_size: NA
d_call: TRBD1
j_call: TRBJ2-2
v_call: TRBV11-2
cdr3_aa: CASSLFVGTGMVGELFF
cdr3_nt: TGTGCCAGCAGCTTATTTGTTGGGACAGGGATGGTCGGGGAGCTGTTTTTT

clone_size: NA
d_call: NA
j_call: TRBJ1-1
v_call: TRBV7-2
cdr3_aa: CASSLGGWDTEAFF
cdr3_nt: TGTGCCAGCAGCTTAGGGGGCTGGGACACTGAAGCTTTCTTT

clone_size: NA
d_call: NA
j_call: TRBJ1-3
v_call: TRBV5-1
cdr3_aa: CASSLAAGSGNTIYF
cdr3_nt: TGCGCCAGCAGCTTGGCAGCAGGCTCTGGAAACACCATATATTTT

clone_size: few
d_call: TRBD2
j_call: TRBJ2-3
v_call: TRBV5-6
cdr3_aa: CASTASGGEDTQYF
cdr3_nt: TGTGCCAGCACCGCTAGCGGGGGTGAAGATACGCAGTATTTT

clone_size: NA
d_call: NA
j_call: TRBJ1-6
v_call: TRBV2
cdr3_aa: CASKEGWEVSPLHF
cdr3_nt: TGTGCCAGCAAGGAGGGGTGGGAGGTCTCACCCCTCCACTTT

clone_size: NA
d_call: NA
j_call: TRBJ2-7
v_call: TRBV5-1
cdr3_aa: CASSPGGTYSYEQYF
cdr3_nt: TGCGCCAGCAGCCCGGGGGGCACTTATTCCTACGAGCAGTACTTC

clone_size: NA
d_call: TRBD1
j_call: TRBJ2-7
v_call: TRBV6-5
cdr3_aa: CASSGDSPSYEQYF
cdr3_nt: TGTGCCAGCAGCGGGGACAGTCCCTCCTACGAGCAGTACTTC

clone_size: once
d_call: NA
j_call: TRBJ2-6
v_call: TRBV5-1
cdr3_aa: CASSLYSGANVLTF
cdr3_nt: TGCGCCAGCAGCTTGTACTCTGGGGCCAACGTCCTGACTTTC

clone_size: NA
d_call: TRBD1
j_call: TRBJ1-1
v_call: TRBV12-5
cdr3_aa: CASGLVGDREAFF
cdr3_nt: TGTGCTAGTGGTTTGGTAGGAGACAGGGAGGCTTTCTTT

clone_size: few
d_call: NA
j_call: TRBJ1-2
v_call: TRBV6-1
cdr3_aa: CASSEPPVPNYGYTF
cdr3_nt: TGTGCCAGCAGTGAACCCCCTGTTCCTAACTATGGCTACACCTTC

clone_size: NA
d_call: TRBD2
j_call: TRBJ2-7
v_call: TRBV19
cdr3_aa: CASNTRPPGLGPYEQYF
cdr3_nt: TGTGCCAGTAACACCCGCCCGCCGGGACTAGGACCCTACGAGCAGTACTTC

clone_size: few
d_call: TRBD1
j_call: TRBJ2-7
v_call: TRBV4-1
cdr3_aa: CASSQRTGLFSYEQYF
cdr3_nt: TGCGCCAGCAGCCAGAGGACAGGGCTATTTTCCTACGAGCAGTACTTC

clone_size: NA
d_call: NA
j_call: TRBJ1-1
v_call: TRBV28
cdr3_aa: CASSFSLSEAFF
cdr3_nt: TGTGCCAGCAGTTTTAGCCTCAGCGAAGCTTTCTTT

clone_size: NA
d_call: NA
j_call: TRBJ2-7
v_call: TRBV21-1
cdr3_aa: CASSKISGGRVSYEQYF
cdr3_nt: TGTGCCAGCAGCAAAATAAGCGGGGGGAGGGTCTCCTACGAGCAGTACTTC

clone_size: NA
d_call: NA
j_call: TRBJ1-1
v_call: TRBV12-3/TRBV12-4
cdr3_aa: CASKRQPNTEAFF
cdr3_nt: TGTGCCAGCAAGAGACAGCCGAACACTGAAGCTTTCTTT

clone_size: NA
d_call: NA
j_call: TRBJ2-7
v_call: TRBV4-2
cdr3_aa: CASSPEAPAVYEQYF
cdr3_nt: TGTGCCAGCAGCCCGGAGGCCCCGGCGGTCTACGAGCAGTACTTC

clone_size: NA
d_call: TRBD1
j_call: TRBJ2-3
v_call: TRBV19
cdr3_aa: CASSSGGQGLGTQYF
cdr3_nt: TGTGCCAGTAGTTCGGGCGGACAGGGATTGGGTACGCAGTATTTT